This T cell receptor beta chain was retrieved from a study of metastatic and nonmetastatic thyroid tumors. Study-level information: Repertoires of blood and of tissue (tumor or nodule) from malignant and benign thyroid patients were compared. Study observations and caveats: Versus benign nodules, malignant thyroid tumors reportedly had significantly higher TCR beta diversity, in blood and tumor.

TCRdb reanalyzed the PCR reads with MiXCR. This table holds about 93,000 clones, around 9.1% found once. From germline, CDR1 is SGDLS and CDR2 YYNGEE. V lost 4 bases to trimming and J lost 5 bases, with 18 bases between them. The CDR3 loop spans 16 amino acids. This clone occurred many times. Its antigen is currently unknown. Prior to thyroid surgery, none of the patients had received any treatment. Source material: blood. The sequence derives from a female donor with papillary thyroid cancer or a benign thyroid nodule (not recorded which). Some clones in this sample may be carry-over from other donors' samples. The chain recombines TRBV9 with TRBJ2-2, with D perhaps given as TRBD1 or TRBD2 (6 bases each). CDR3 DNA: TGTGCCAGCAGCACCACTGGGGGGCCAAGGACCGGGGAGCTGTTTTTT. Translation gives CASSTTGGPRTGELFF. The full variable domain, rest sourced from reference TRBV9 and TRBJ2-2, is DSGVTQTPKHLITATGQRVTLRCSPRSGDLSVYWYQQSLDQGLQFLIQYYNGEERAKGNILERFSAQQFPDLHSELNLSSLELGDSALYFCASSTTGGPRTGELFFGEGSRLTVL.